One and the same sample provided the 3 T cell receptor beta chains below, sequenced in a study of blood T cell repertoires in COVID-19. The repertoire was sequenced with immunoSEQ multiplex PCR; TCRdb's copy has only in-frame clones and lacks some. This sample has roughly 250,000 clones, with roughly 80% found just once. Sequencing input: peripheral blood. The receptor set was obtained from a woman of 80 years or more with active or convalescent COVID-19.

The chain links TRBV3-1 (or the pseudogene TRBV3-2) to TRBJ1-1; 7 bases fit TRBD1. The V segment lost 4 bases and the J segment 2 bases; nucleotides outside the gene matches: 13. The CDR3 has 17 residues. In germline, CDR1 is LGHDT, CDR2 YNNKEL (reference sequence). CDR3 loop: CASSRTLTGTVNTEAFF. In DNA, the CDR3 is TGTGCCAGCAGCCGAACTCTAACCGGGACAGTTAACACTGAAGCTTTCTTT.

The genes are TRBV3-1 (or the pseudogene TRBV3-2) and TRBJ1-4, with 9 bases matching TRBD1. The CDR3 totals 16 residues. CDR1 and CDR2 from the germline V gene are LGHDT and YNNKEL (reference sequence). V was pared by 3 bases and J by 6 bases, with 8 bases of the junction left unmatched. CDR3 in DNA: TGTGCCAGCAGCCACGCATGGCGACAGGGGGATGAAAAACTGTTTTTT. Residues: CASSHAWRQGDEKLFF.

V is TRBV27 and J is TRBJ2-3; the match to TRBD1 covers 9 bases. After removal of 2 bases from V and 1 base from J, the junction contained 10 bases not matched to a gene. Germline CDR1 MNHEY, CDR2 SMNVEV (reference sequence). The CDR3 contains 18 residues. The CDR3 region is CASSLGQGLTPGTDTQYF. The CDR3, as DNA: TGTGCCAGCAGTTTAGGACAGGGGCTAACCCCAGGCACAGATACGCAGTATTTT.